The 20 T cell receptor beta chains listed next were all sequenced from one sample in a study of long-term antiretroviral therapy in people with HIV. It was version v3.0 of the immunoSEQ assay that was run at survey level. TCRdb's table, derived via immunoSEQ multiplex PCR, lists solely in-frame clones and lacks some. The table includes tens of thousands of clones, about 90% detected once. Sequences were derived from unsorted PBMCs, sampled 1.8 years after starting antiretroviral therapy. These TCRs come from a woman between 18 and 29 years old with HIV.

This clone appeared once. This rearrangement joins TRBV6-4 to TRBJ2-1, with 7 bases lining up with TRBD2. Unmatched junction bases numbered 4, after V lost 0 bases and J lost 8 bases. The CDR3 contains 14 residues. CDR1 and CDR2 (germline): MRHNA, SNTAGT. CDR3 in amino acids: CASSDSGGSDEQFF. The DNA for the CDR3 is TGTGCCAGCAGTGACTCTGGCGGGAGTGATGAGCAGTTCTTC.

A few counts support this clone. The rearrangement uses TRBV10-3 and TRBJ2-7; D ambiguous. The V and J ends lost 4 bases and 4 bases respectively, with 23 bases between them. CDR1 is ENHRY and CDR2 is SYGVKD in the germline V gene. The CDR3 is 17 amino acids. CDR3 sequence: CAISGPQNGLVRYEQYF. In nucleotides, the CDR3 is TGTGCCATCAGTGGGCCTCAAAACGGGTTGGTGAGGTACGAGCAGTACTTC.

The V call is TRBV27, the J call TRBJ1-2; possibly TRBD1 for D (6 bases). The germline V gene has CDR1 MNHEY and CDR2 SMNVEV (reference sequence). V lost 4 bases and J lost 1, with 13 bases in between. The CDR3 is 15 amino acids. CDR3 residues: CASSSQGGINYGYTF. The CDR3 DNA reads as TGTGCCAGCAGTTCTCAAGGGGGTATTAACTATGGCTACACCTTC.

The rearrangement joins TRBV4-3 to TRBJ2-7, with TRBD1 as a possible D gene (5 bases). Per germline, CDR1 LGHNA and CDR2 YSLEER. Trimming left V 3 bases short and J 1 base short, with 10 bases between. The CDR3 sequence is 14 residues long. CDR3 in amino acids: CASSQGRLSYEQYF. The CDR3 nucleotides are TGCGCCAGCAGCCAGGGGCGACTTTCCTACGAGCAGTACTTC.

This chain connects TRBV19 to TRBJ1-1; D remains ambiguous. The CDR3 has 14 amino acids. The V gene lost 1 base and the J gene lost 6 bases, with 12 bases spanning the gap. Per germline, CDR1 LNHDA and CDR2 SQIVND (reference sequence). The CDR3 nucleotides are TGTGCCAGTAGTATAGGTGAAGTATCGGCTGAAGCTTTCTTT. Its translation is CASSIGEVSAEAFF. The complete variable domain, with remaining parts taken from reference TRBV19 and TRBJ1-1, reads DGGITQSPKYLFRKEGQNVTLSCEQNLNHDAMYWYRQDPGQGLRLIYYSQIVNDFQKGDIAEGYSVSREKKESFPLTVTSAQKNPTAFYLCASSIGEVSAEAFFGQGTRLTVV.

The table lists this clone with a count of one. CDR3 nucleotides: TGCGCCAGCAGCCAAGATATGGGGCAGGGGGCTTACAATGAGCAGTTCTTC. Protein: CASSQDMGQGAYNEQFF. The V gene is TRBV4-1, the J gene TRBJ2-1; 8 positions agree with TRBD1. The J segment lost 4 bases and the V segment lost 0 bases, leaving 8 bases of the junction unmatched. This CDR3 region has 17 residues. Germline V lookup: CDR1 MGHRA, CDR2 YSYEKL.

V usage is TRBV12-5 and J usage is TRBJ1-2, with 11 positions matching TRBD1. Per the germline V gene, CDR1 is LGHNT and CDR2 is FRNRAP. The J segment lost 1 base and the V segment lost 7 bases, leaving 5 bases of the junction unmatched. The CDR3 has 15 residues. The CDR3 protein is CASVRTGGHNYGYTF. The CDR3 DNA reads as TGTGCTAGTGTAAGGACAGGGGGCCATAACTATGGCTACACCTTC.

The gene calls are TRBV5-1 and TRBJ2-3; TRBD2 matches at 14 bases. V was clipped by 2 bases and J by 4 bases; unmatched bases: 3. CDR3 length: 16 residues. CDR1 is SGHRS and CDR2 is YFSETQ in the germline V gene. The CDR3 here is CASSLGTSGSSDTQYF. For the CDR3, the DNA is TGCGCCAGCAGCTTAGGGACTAGCGGGAGCTCAGATACGCAGTATTTT.

The chain combines TRBV9 with TRBJ2-5; TRBD1 matches at 7 bases. Germline values: CDR1 SGDLS, CDR2 YYNGEE. The CDR3 totals 14 residues. The V segment lost 3 bases and the J segment 3 bases; nucleotides outside the gene matches: 5. This CDR3 is CASSGSGTEETQYF. In DNA, the CDR3 is TGTGCCAGCAGCGGTTCCGGGACAGAAGAGACCCAGTACTTC.

The DNA for the CDR3 is TGTGCCAGCAGTTTAGGTGGAATCTACCAAGAGACCCAGTACTTC. Translation gives CASSLGGIYQETQYF. The V and J genes are TRBV27 and TRBJ2-5; D uncertain. Trimming removed 2 bases at V and 0 bases at J, with 10 bases between. Germline loops: CDR1 MNHEY, CDR2 SMNVEV (reference sequence). This CDR3 has 15 residues.

This sequence joins TRBV7-2 and TRBJ2-1; D remains unclear. Germline CDR1 reads SGHTA; CDR2 reads FQGNSA. Trimming took off 0 bases at V and 1 base at J, with 7 bases between the two ends. This CDR3 spans 15 amino acids. CDR3 region: CASSLAPLSYNEQFF. The CDR3, as DNA: TGTGCCAGCAGCTTAGCCCCCCTTTCCTACAATGAGCAGTTCTTC.

The chain joins TRBV28 to TRBJ2-1; 9 nucleotides line up with TRBD2. The CDR3 contains 17 residues. The ends lost 0 bases at V and 3 bases at J; junction bases unmatched: 6. Per the germline V gene, CDR1 is MDHEN and CDR2 is SYDVKM. The CDR3 sequence: CASSLWSSGSFYNEQFF. The DNA of the CDR3 is TGTGCCAGCAGTTTATGGAGTAGCGGGAGTTTCTACAATGAGCAGTTCTTC.

J is TRBJ1-4 and V is TRBV5-6; possible D gene TRBD1, 5 bases. Trimming stripped 7 bases from V and 0 bases from J, with 10 bases between. The CDR3 runs to 14 residues. From germline, CDR1 is SGHDT and CDR2 YYEEEE. CDR3 protein: CASAQGSTNEKLFF. The CDR3 nucleotides read TGTGCCAGCGCCCAGGGTTCAACTAATGAAAAACTGTTTTTT.

V and J are TRBV27 and TRBJ1-1; TRBD1 might be the D (6 bases). With 4 bases removed from V and 3 bases from J, the gap between germline ends came to 9 bases. The germline V gene encodes CDR1 MNHEY and CDR2 SMNVEV (reference sequence). The CDR3 contains 13 residues. The CDR3 is CASSYAGDTEAFF. CDR3 nucleotides: TGTGCCAGCAGTTATGCAGGGGACACTGAAGCTTTCTTT.

The sample holds a few counts of this clone. V usage is TRBV5-1 and J usage is TRBJ1-2, with 7 bases matching TRBD1. The CDR3 has 15 residues. Trimming removed 4 bases from V and 1 base from J; junction bases left unmatched: 7. The germline CDR1 and CDR2 sequences are SGHRS and YFSETQ. CDR3 protein: CASSTNGQVNYGYTF. The CDR3 DNA reads as TGCGCCAGCAGCACTAACGGACAGGTTAACTATGGCTACACCTTC.

This clone has a single count. CDR3 residues: CASSLISGNTIYF. The DNA of the CDR3 is TGTGCCAGCTCACTTATATCAGGAAACACCATATATTTT. The chain recombines TRBV18 with TRBJ1-3; D ambiguous. Germline lookup yields CDR1 KGHSH and CDR2 LQKENI. Deletions cut 4 bases from V and 4 bases from J, with 8 bases between. The CDR3 loop spans 13 amino acids.

This sequence joins TRBV5-6 and TRBJ2-1, with D unresolved. V lost 4 bases to trimming and J lost 5 bases, with 7 bases between them. The germline V gene has CDR1 SGHDT and CDR2 YYEEEE. The CDR3 has 12 amino acids. CDR3 loop: CASSTWDNEQFF. In DNA, the CDR3 is TGTGCCAGCAGCACTTGGGACAATGAGCAGTTCTTC. Full variable domain (outside the CDR3, taken from reference TRBV5-6 and TRBJ2-1): DAGVTQSPTHLIKTRGQQVTLRCSPKSGHDTVSWYQQALGQGPQFIFQYYEEEERQRGNFPDRFSGHQFPNYSSELNVNALLLGDSALYLCASSTWDNEQFFGPGTRLTVL.

This clone was seen more than once but under ten times. V and J are TRBV25-1 and TRBJ2-4, with D possibly being TRBD2 (5 bases). CDR1 and CDR2 from the germline V gene are MGHDK and SYGVNS. CDR3 length: 11 residues. V dropped 4 bases and J dropped 11 bases, with 9 bases sitting between them. In DNA, the CDR3 is TGTGCCAGCAGTGGACGGGGTGTTCAGTACTTC. This translates into CASSGRGVQYF.

The genes are TRBV7-8 and TRBJ2-7, with a weak D call TRBD2 (6 bases). CDR1 SGHVS and CDR2 FQNEAQ come from the germline V gene. The CDR3 runs to 15 residues. V was shortened by 4 bases and J by 3 bases, with 16 bases between the two germline ends. The DNA for the CDR3 is TGTGCCAGCAGCTCCGGGGGAGGCGGGTTCTACGAGCAGTACTTC. Protein sequence: CASSSGGGGFYEQYF.

The chain joins TRBV7-9 to TRBJ2-7; TRBD1 matches at 7 bases. There are 15 residues in the CDR3. Losses at the gene ends were 5 bases for V and 6 bases for J; bases not matched to a gene: 13. CDR1 and CDR2 from the germline V gene are SEHNR and FQNEAQ (reference sequence). CDR3 in DNA: TGTGCCAGCAGCGGGACAGTGTTTTTTGGTGGCGAGCAGTACTTC. It specifies CASSGTVFFGGEQYF.